One and the same sample provided the 4 T cell receptor beta chains below, sequenced in a study of vaccination and CD4 T cells after COVID-19. The antigens these receptors bind are not known. Sequencing of the DNA from cultured CD4+ T cells was carried out with the Oncomine TCR Beta short-read assay. One entry per CDR3 protein, called by TCRdb with MiXCR from the PCR reads. The table lists 25,000 to 30,000 distinct CDR3 sequences, roughly two fifths of them singletons. Time point of the sample: late sampling 161 to 241 days after vaccination in a few convalescent patients. This sample's treatment: 10-day PBMC culture with coronavirus spike peptide pools or control peptides (ViraFEST assay). Sample: CD4+ T cells from blood, cultured in vitro, taken about 7 months after SARS-CoV-2 vaccination. The receptor source for this set is a human donor who had recovered from COVID-19.

This clonotype was found a few times. The chain combines TRBV20-1 with TRBJ2-3; 12 bases line up with TRBD1. Losses at the gene ends were 5 bases for V and 8 bases for J; bases not matched to a gene: 11. CDR3 length equals 15 residues. The germline gives CDR1 DFQATT, CDR2 SNEGSKA (reference sequence). CDR3 sequence reads: CSAVPWDRGQGTQYF. CDR3 bases: TGCAGTGCTGTTCCATGGGACAGGGGGCAGGGTACGCAGTATTTT.

The sample holds one count of this clonotype. This sequence joins TRBV6-4 and TRBJ2-2, with D possibly TRBD2 on 5 matching bases. The V gene's germline CDR1 is MRHNA and CDR2 SNTAGT. This CDR3 has 13 residues. V was shortened by 3 bases and J by 3 bases, with 5 bases between the two germline ends. Written as DNA, the CDR3 is TGTGCCAGCAGTGAGCGGGACACCGGGGAGCTGTTTTTT. It translates to CASSERDTGELFF.

The chain uses TRBV19 and TRBJ2-1, with D possibly matching TRBD2 (5 bases). Germline loops: CDR1 LNHDA, CDR2 SQIVND (reference sequence). Trimming stripped 4 bases from V and 1 base from J, with 14 bases between. The CDR3 contains 16 residues. This chain's CDR3 is CASSTISGGSYNEQFF. CDR3 DNA: TGTGCCAGTAGTACCATCAGTGGCGGGTCCTACAATGAGCAGTTCTTC. Full variable domain (outside the CDR3, taken from reference TRBV19 and TRBJ2-1): DGGITQSPKYLFRKEGQNVTLSCEQNLNHDAMYWYRQDPGQGLRLIYYSQIVNDFQKGDIAEGYSVSREKKESFPLTVTSAQKNPTAFYLCASSTISGGSYNEQFFGPGTRLTVL.

The V gene is TRBV28, the J gene TRBJ2-7; a possible D gene is TRBD2 (5 bases). The CDR3 has 14 residues. V lost 5 bases, J lost 2 bases, and 13 bases lay in between. Germline CDR1 is MDHEN and CDR2 is SYDVKM. The chain's CDR3 is CASSPSGRAYEQYF. In DNA form, the CDR3 reads TGTGCCAGCAGTCCCTCCGGGCGGGCCTACGAGCAGTACTTC.